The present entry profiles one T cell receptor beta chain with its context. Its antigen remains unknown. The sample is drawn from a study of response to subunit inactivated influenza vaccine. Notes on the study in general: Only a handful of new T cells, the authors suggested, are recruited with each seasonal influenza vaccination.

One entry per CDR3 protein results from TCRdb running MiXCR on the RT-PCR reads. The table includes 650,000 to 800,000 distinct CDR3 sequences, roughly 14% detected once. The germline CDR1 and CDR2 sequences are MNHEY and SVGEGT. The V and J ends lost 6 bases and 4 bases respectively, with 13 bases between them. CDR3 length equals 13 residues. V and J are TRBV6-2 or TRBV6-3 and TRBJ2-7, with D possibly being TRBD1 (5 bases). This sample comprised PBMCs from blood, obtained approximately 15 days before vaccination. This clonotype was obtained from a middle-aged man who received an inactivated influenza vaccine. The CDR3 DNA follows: TGTGCCAGCAGCAGACAGCTTCTTTACGAGCAGTACTTC. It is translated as CASSRQLLYEQYF.